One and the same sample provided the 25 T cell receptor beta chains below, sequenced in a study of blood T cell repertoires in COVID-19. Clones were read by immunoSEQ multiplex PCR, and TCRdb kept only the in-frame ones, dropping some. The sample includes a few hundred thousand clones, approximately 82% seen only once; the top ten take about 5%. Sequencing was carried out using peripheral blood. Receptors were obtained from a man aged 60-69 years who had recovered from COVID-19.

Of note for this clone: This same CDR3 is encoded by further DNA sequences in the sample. DNA for the CDR3: TGTGCCAGCAGTCTCGGACAGCTAGGAAACACCATATATTTT. This encodes CASSLGQLGNTIYF. The rearrangement links TRBV28 to TRBJ1-3, with D possibly TRBD1 on 6 matching bases. This CDR3 has 14 residues. The V gene lost 5 bases and the J gene lost 4 bases, with 12 bases spanning the gap. Germline V gene data show CDR1 as MDHEN and CDR2 as SYDVKM.

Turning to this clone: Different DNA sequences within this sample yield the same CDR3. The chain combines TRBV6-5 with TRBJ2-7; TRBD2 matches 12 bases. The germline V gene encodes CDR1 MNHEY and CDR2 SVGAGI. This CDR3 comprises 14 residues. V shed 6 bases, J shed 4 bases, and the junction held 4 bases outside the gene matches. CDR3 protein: CASRRLAGVYEQYF. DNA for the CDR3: TGTGCCAGCAGGAGACTAGCGGGGGTTTACGAGCAGTACTTC.

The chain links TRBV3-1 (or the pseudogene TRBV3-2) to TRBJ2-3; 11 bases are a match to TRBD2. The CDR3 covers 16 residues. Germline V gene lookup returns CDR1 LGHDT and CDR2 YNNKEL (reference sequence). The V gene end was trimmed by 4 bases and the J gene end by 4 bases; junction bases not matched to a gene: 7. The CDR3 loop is CASSRISGRAADTQYF. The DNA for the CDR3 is TGTGCCAGCAGCCGAATTAGCGGGAGGGCAGCAGATACGCAGTATTTT.

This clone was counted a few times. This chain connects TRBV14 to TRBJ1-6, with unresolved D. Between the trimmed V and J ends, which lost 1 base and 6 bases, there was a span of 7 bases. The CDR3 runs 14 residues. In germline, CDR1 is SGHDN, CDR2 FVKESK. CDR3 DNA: TGTGCCAGCAGCCAAGGCCGGTTTAATTCACCCCTCCACTTT. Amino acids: CASSQGRFNSPLHF.

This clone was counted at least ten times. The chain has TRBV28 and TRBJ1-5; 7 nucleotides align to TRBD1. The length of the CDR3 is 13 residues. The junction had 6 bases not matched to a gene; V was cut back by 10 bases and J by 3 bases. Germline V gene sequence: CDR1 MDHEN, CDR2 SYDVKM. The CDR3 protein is CATRGGYNQPQHF. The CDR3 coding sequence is TGTGCCACCAGGGGGGGTTACAATCAGCCCCAGCATTTT.

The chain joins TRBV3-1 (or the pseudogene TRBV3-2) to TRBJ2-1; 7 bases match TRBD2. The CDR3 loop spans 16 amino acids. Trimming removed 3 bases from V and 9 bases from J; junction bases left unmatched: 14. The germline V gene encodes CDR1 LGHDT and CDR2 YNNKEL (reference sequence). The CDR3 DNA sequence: TGTGCCAGCAGCCACAATATTCCGGGAGGAGGAAGTGAGCAGTTCTTC. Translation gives CASSHNIPGGGSEQFF.

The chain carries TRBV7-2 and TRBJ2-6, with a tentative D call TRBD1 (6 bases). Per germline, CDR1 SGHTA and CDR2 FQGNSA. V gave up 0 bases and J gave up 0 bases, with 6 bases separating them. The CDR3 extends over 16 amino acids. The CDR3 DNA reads TGTGCCAGCAGCTTAGCACAGGGCTCTGGGGCCAACGTCCTGACTTTC. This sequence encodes CASSLAQGSGANVLTF. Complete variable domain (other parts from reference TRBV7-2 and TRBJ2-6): GAGVSQSPSNKVTEKGKDVELRCDPISGHTALYWYRQSLGQGLEFLIYFQGNSAPDKSGLPSDRFSAERTGGSVSTLTIQRTQQEDSAVYLCASSLAQGSGANVLTFGAGSRLTVL.

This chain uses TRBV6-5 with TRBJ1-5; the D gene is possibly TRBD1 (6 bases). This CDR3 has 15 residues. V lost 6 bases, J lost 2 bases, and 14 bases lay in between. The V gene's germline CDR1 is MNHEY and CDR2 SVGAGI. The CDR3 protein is CASSPTGIGNQPQHF. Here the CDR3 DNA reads TGTGCCAGCAGCCCGACAGGAATAGGCAATCAGCCCCAGCATTTT.

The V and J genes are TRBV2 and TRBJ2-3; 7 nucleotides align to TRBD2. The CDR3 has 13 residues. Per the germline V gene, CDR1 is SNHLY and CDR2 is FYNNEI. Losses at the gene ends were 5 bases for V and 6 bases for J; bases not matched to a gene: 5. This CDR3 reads CASSRLAWDTQYF. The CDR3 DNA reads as TGTGCCAGCAGTCGACTAGCTTGGGATACGCAGTATTTT.

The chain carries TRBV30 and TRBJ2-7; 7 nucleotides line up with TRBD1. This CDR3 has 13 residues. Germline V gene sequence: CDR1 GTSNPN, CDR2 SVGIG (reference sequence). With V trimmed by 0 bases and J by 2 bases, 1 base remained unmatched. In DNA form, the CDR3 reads TGTGCCTGGAGTGTAAGGGGGCCCTACGAGCAGTACTTC. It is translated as CAWSVRGPYEQYF. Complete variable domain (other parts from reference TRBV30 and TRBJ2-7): SQTIHQWPATLVQPVGSPLSLECTVEGTSNPNLYWYRQAAGRGLQLLFYSVGIGQISSEVPQNLSASRPQDRQFILSSKKLLLSDSGFYLCAWSVRGPYEQYFGPGTRLTVT.

Here the CDR3 reads CASSRGVNTEAFF. In nucleotides, the CDR3 is TGTGCCAGCAGTCGGGGAGTGAACACTGAAGCTTTCTTT. The genes are TRBV7-2 and TRBJ1-1; D unresolved. V lost 6 bases and J lost 0, with 8 bases in between. The CDR3 has 13 residues. Germline assignment: CDR1 SGHTA and CDR2 FQGNSA.

This CDR3 reads CASRPSGTSYNEQFF. CDR3 sequence (DNA): TGCGCCAGCAGGCCTAGCGGGACCTCCTACAATGAGCAGTTCTTC. The rearrangement uses TRBV5-1 and TRBJ2-1; 9 bases map to TRBD2. With V trimmed by 5 bases and J by 0 bases, 3 bases remained unmatched. There are 15 residues in the CDR3. Germline CDR1 is SGHRS and CDR2 is YFSETQ.

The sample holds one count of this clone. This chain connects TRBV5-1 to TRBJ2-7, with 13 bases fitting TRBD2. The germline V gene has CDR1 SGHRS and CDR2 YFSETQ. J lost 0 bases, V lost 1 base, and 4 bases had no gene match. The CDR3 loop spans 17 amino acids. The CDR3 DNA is TGCGCCAGCAGCTTGAGACTAGCGGGAGGTCCCTCCTACGAGCAGTACTTC. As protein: CASSLRLAGGPSYEQYF.

The CDR3: CASSPGTTNTGELFF. The CDR3 DNA is TGTGCCAGCTCTCCAGGGACTACGAACACCGGGGAGCTGTTTTTT. The chain uses TRBV6-5 and TRBJ2-2; TRBD2 matches at 7 bases. This CDR3 spans 15 amino acids. The V gene end was trimmed by 8 bases and the J gene end by 0 bases; junction bases not matched to a gene: 6. CDR1 and CDR2 from the germline V gene are MNHEY and SVGAGI.

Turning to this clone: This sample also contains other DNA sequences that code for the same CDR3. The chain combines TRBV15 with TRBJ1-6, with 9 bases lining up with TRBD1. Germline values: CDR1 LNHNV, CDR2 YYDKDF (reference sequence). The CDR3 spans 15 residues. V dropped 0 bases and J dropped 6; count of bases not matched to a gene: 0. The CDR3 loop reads CATSREDRGNSPLHF. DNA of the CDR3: TGTGCCACCAGCAGAGAGGACAGGGGTAATTCACCCCTCCACTTT.

Written as DNA, the CDR3 is TGTGCCAGTAGTACTGAGTCCGGGACTAGCGGGAGTTATGAGCAGTTCTTC. Amino acid sequence: CASSTESGTSGSYEQFF. This sequence joins TRBV19 and TRBJ2-1, with 14 bases identical to TRBD2. Germline V gene data show CDR1 as LNHDA and CDR2 as SQIVND (reference sequence). The CDR3 is 17 residues long. The J segment lost 8 bases and the V segment lost 4 bases, leaving 10 bases of the junction unmatched.

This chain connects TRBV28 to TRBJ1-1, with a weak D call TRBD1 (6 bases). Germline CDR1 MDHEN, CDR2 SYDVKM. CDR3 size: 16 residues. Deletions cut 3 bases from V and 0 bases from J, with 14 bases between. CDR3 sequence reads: CASSFDRRSMNTEAFF. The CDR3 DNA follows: TGTGCCAGCAGTTTCGACAGGCGGTCGATGAACACTGAAGCTTTCTTT.

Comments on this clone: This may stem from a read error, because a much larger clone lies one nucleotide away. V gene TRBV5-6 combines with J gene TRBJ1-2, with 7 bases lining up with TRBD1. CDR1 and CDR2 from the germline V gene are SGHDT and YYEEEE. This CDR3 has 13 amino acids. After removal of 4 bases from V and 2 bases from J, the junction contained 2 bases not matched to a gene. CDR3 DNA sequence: TGTGCCAGCAGCCTGGGACAGAACTATGGCTACACCTTC. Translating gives CASSLGQNYGYTF.

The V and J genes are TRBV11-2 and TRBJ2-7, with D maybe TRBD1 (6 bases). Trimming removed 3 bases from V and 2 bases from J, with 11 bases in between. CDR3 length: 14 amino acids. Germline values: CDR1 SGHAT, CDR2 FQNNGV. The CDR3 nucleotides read TGTGCCAGCAGCTTGGACAGTCTACCCTACGAGCAGTACTTC. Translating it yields CASSLDSLPYEQYF.

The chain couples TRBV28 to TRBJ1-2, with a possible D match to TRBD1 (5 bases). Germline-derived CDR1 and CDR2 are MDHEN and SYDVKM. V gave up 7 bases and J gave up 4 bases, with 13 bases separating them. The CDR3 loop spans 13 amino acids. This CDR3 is CASTSGGVYGYTF. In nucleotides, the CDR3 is TGTGCCAGCACCTCCGGGGGGGTCTATGGCTACACCTTC.

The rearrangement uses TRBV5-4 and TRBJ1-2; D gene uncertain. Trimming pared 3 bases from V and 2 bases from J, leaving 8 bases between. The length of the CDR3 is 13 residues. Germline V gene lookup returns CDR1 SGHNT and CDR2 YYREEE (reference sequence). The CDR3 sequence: CASSSPENYGYTF. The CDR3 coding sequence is TGTGCCAGCAGCTCCCCCGAGAACTATGGCTACACCTTC.

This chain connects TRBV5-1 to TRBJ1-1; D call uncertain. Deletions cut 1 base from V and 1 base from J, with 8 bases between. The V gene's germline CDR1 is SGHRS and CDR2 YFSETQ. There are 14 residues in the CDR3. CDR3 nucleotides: TGCGCCAGCAGCTTGCCACAGTCGAACACTGAAGCTTTCTTT. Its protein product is CASSLPQSNTEAFF.

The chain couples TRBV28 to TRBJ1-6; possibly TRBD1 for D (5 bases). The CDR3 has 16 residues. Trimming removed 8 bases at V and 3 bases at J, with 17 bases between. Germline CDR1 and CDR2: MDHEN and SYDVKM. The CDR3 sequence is CASGSTVTVYNSPLHF. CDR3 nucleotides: TGTGCCAGCGGTTCGACAGTGACTGTCTATAATTCACCCCTCCACTTT.

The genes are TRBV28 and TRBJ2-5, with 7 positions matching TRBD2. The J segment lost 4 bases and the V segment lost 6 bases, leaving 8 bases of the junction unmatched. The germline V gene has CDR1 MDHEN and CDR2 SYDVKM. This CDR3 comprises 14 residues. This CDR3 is CASRVTGGGETQYF. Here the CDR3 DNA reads TGTGCCAGCAGGGTGACGGGGGGTGGAGAGACCCAGTACTTC.

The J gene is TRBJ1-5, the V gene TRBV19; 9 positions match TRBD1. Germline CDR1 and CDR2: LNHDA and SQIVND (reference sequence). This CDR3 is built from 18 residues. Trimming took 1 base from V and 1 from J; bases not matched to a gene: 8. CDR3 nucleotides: TGTGCCAGTAGTATAGGGACAGGGGCCTCTATGAGCAATCAGCCCCAGCATTTT. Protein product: CASSIGTGASMSNQPQHF.